The rows below give T cell receptor beta chains drawn from one sample of a study of CD8 T cells in ankylosing spondylitis. Each CDR3 protein is one row after TCRdb ran MiXCR on the 5' RACE reads. The data contain about 320,000 distinct CDR3 sequences, under 14% of them singletons. Sequenced: blood, either unsorted or a sorted T cell fraction (not recorded which). These receptors came from a female donor with ankylosing spondylitis or in good health (not recorded which). Both conserved end residues are part of each CDR3. D genes are given only for firm matches. Size values are once, few and many counts, or a class for expanded clones, and some rows have none.

>TRBJ2-2|many|TRBV5-1|TRBD1
CASSLATGSTGELFF
TGCGCCAGCAGCTTGGCGACAGGGAGTACCGGGGAGCTGTTTTTT
>TRBJ1-2|many|TRBV5-1|-
CASSLLAERGYTF
TGCGCCAGCAGCTTGTTGGCCGAACGAGGCTACACCTTC
>TRBJ2-7|many|TRBV5-1|TRBD2
CASSLFLAGEQYF
TGCGCCAGCAGCTTGTTCCTAGCGGGCGAGCAGTACTTC
>TRBJ2-1|few|TRBV7-8|TRBD2
CASSLAGGPTYEQFF
TGTGCCAGCAGCTTAGCGGGAGGGCCGACGTATGAGCAGTTCTTC
>TRBJ2-2|once|TRBV2|TRBD2
CAFCLVGTSGVIAGELFF
TGTGCCTTCTGTTTAGTAGGGACTAGCGGGGTAATCGCCGGGGAGCTGTTTTTT
>TRBJ1-2|-|TRBV29-1|-
CSVEPLLEKFYGYTF
TGCAGCGTTGAACCCCTATTAGAAAAGTTCTATGGCTACACCTTC
>TRBJ1-2|few|TRBV5-1|-
CASSLSTGTGKYGYTF
TGCGCCAGCAGCTTATCAACCGGGACGGGGAAGTATGGCTACACCTTC
>TRBJ2-2|many|TRBV15|-
CATSSLASNTGELFF
TGTGCCACCAGCAGCTTAGCTTCGAACACCGGGGAGCTGTTTTTT
>TRBJ2-5|-|TRBV15|-
CATSRGGLDSETQYF
TGTGCCACCAGCAGAGGGGGGCTAGATTCGGAGACCCAGTACTTC
>TRBJ2-1|many|TRBV28|TRBD2
CASSSGTSRSNEQFF
TGTGCCAGCAGTTCCGGGACTAGCAGGAGCAATGAGCAGTTCTTC
>TRBJ1-2|many|TRBV7-2|-
CASSLADAGAYGYTF
TGTGCCAGCAGCTTAGCTGACGCAGGGGCCTATGGCTACACCTTC
>TRBJ2-1|many|TRBV5-5|-
CASRLQGSSYNEQFF
TGTGCCAGCAGATTGCAGGGAAGCTCCTACAATGAGCAGTTCTTC
>TRBJ1-1|-|TRBV2|-
CASSETPYTEAFF
TGTGCCAGCAGTGAAACTCCGTACACTGAAGCTTTCTTT
>TRBJ1-6|many|TRBV20-1|-
CSAITVVDSPLHF
TGCAGTGCTATTACGGTTGTCGATTCACCCCTCCACTTT
>TRBJ2-2|-|TRBV7-8|-
CASSSETDWNMFF
TGTGCCAGCAGCTCGGAGACAGACTGGAATATGTTTTTT
>TRBJ2-7|-|TRBV5-1|-
CASSAQAGATVPGLIYEQYF
TGCGCCAGCAGCGCCCAAGCCGGCGCCACAGTTCCCGGTCTAATCTACGAGCAGTACTTC
>TRBJ2-1|few|TRBV7-2|TRBD2
CASQIVPGLAGRDEQFF
TGTGCCAGCCAAATTGTGCCGGGACTAGCGGGCCGGGATGAGCAGTTCTTC
>TRBJ1-5|many|TRBV24-1|-
CATSASDRGQPQHF
TGTGCCACCAGTGCCTCTGACCGAGGGCAGCCCCAGCATTTT
>TRBJ1-6|many|TRBV7-3|-
CASSPGGNNSPLHF
TGTGCCAGCAGCCCGGGCGGAAATAATTCACCCCTCCACTTT
>TRBJ2-1|-|TRBV7-6|TRBD2
CASQPLAAPYNEQFF
TGTGCCAGTCAGCCGCTAGCGGCGCCCTACAATGAGCAGTTCTTC
>TRBJ2-1|-|TRBV18|-
CASSPRASTGYNEQFF
TGTGCCAGCTCACCACGGGCTAGTACTGGGTACAATGAGCAGTTCTTC
>TRBJ2-3|-|TRBV30|-
CAWTSWGDTQYF
TGTGCCTGGACCTCGTGGGGGGATACGCAGTATTTT
>TRBJ2-7|many|TRBV20-1|-
CSARRGSSYEQYF
TGCAGTGCTAGAAGGGGAAGCTCCTACGAGCAGTACTTC
>TRBJ1-1|many|TRBV5-1|TRBD1
CASSKIQGASEAFF
TGCGCCAGCAGCAAAATACAGGGGGCATCTGAAGCTTTCTTT
>TRBJ2-7|-|TRBV18|-
CASSPAQDSSYEQYF
TGTGCCAGCTCACCAGCGCAGGACAGCTCCTACGAGCAGTACTTC
>TRBJ2-5|-|TRBV7-9|-
CASTPGDSRETQYF
TGTGCCAGCACGCCAGGGGACTCCCGGGAGACCCAGTACTTC
>TRBJ2-7|few|TRBV5-1|-
CASSLRQFTYEQYF
TGCGCCAGCAGCTTGCGACAATTTACCTACGAGCAGTACTTC
>TRBJ2-5|many|TRBV25-1|-
CASSRPGHPQETQYF
TGTGCCAGCAGTCGGCCGGGACATCCTCAAGAGACCCAGTACTTC
>TRBJ2-3|many|TRBV4-2|-
CASSQDRQVGTDTQYF
TGTGCCAGCAGCCAAGATAGACAGGTTGGCACAGATACGCAGTATTTT
>TRBJ2-2|medium-sized|TRBV27|TRBD1
CASSPTDRDGTGELFF
TGTGCCAGCAGTCCGACGGACAGGGATGGCACCGGGGAGCTGTTTTTT
>TRBJ2-2|-|TRBV2|TRBD1
CASRTGTGSSGELFF
TGTGCCAGCAGGACCGGGACAGGGAGTTCCGGGGAGCTGTTTTTT
>TRBJ2-5|many|TRBV5-1|-
CASSLRHQETQYF
TGCGCCAGCAGCTTGAGGCACCAAGAGACCCAGTACTTC
>TRBJ2-1|few|TRBV7-2|-
CASSQGGLLSYNEQFF
TGTGCCAGCAGCCAAGGGGGGCTCCTCTCCTACAATGAGCAGTTCTTC